This TCR beta chain emerged from a study of blood T cell repertoires in COVID-19. Study at large: Some COVID-19 samples were acute and others convalescent; all came from the United States, Italy and Spain. The cDNA or gDNA used as material had been derived from T cells, B-cell-depleted T cells, or PBMCs.

V was cut by 5 bases and J by 2 bases, with 10 bases left in between. Germline values: CDR1 MNHEY, CDR2 SVGAGI. There are 13 residues in the CDR3. In the original workflow: Amplification with reference gene primers provided the estimates of nucleated cell counts. Clones were read by immunoSEQ multiplex PCR, and TCRdb kept only the in-frame ones, dropping some. D and trimming come from the DNA, and the V and J calls and clone size come from that table. This sample has roughly 190,000 clones, with about four fifths found just once. The sequence was collected from a human donor with acute or convalescent COVID-19. The donor label of this sample is uncertain. The chain uses TRBV6-5 and TRBJ2-7, with D maybe TRBD2 (6 bases). The sample taken for sequencing was peripheral blood. The DNA of the CDR3 is TGTGCCAGCAGTCGGGGGTACACCTACGAGCAGTACTTC. Translation gives CASSRGYTYEQYF.